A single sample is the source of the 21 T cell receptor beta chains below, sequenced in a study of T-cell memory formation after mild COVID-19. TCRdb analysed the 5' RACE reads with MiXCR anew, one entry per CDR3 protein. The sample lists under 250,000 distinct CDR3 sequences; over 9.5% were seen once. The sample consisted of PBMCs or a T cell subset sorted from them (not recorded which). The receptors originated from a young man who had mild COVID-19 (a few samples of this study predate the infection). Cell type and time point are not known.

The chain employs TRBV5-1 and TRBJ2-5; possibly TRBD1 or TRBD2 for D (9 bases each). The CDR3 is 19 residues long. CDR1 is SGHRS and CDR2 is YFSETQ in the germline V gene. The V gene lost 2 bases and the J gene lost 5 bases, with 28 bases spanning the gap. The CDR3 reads CASSLRTGDPAGGFETQYF. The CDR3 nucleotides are TGCGCCAGCAGCTTAAGGACAGGGGACCCAGCGGGGGGATTTGAGACCCAGTACTTC.

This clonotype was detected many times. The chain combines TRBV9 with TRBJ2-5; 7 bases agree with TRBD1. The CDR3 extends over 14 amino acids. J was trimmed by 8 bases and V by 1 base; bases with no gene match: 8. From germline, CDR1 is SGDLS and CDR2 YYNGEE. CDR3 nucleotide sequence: TGTGCCAGCAGCGTATGGCAGGGGGATGAAACCCAGTACTTC. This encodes CASSVWQGDETQYF.

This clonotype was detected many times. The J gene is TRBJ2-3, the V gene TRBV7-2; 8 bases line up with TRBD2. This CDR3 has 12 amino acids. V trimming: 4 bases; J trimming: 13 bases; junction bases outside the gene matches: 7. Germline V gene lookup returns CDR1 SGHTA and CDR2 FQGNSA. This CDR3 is CASSSSSGAEYF. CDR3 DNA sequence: TGTGCCAGCAGCTCAAGTAGCGGGGCGGAGTATTTT.

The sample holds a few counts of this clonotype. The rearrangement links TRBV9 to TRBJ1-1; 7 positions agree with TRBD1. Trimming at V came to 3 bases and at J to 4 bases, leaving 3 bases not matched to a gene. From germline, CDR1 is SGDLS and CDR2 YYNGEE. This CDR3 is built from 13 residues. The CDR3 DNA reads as TGTGCCAGCAGCGCACACAGGGGCACTGAAGCTTTCTTT. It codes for CASSAHRGTEAFF.

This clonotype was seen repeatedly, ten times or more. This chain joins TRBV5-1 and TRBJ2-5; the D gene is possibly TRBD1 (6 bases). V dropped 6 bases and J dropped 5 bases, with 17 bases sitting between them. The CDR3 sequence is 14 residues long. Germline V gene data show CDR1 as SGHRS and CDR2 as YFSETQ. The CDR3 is CASNPLGGAETQYF. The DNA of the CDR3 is TGCGCCAGCAACCCCCTTGGGGGCGCGGAGACCCAGTACTTC.

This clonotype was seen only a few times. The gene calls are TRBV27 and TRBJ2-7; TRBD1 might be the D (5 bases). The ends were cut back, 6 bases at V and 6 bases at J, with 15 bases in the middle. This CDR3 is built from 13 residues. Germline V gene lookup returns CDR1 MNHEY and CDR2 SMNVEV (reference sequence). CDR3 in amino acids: CASSRAGMAEQYF. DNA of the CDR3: TGTGCCAGCAGCAGGGCAGGGATGGCCGAGCAGTACTTC.

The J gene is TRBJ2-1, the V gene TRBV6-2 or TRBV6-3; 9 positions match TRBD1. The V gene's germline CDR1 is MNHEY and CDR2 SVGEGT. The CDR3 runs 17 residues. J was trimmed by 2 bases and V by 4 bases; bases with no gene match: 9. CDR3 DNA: TGTGCCAGCAGTTCCCCTGGGACAGGGAGGGCCTACAATGAGCAGTTCTTC. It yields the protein CASSSPGTGRAYNEQFF.

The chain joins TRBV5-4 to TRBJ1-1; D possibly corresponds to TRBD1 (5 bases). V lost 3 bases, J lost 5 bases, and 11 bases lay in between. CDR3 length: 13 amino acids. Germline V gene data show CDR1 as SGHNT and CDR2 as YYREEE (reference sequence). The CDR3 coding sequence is TGTGCCAGCAGCTCGTATGAGGGGACTGAAGCTTTCTTT. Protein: CASSSYEGTEAFF.

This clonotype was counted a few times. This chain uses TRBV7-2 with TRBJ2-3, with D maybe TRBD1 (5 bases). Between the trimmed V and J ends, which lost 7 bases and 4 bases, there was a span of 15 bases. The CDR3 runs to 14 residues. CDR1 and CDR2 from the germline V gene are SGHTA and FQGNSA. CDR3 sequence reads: CASTRPGWADTQYF. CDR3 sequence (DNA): TGTGCCAGCACCCGGCCAGGGTGGGCAGATACGCAGTATTTT.

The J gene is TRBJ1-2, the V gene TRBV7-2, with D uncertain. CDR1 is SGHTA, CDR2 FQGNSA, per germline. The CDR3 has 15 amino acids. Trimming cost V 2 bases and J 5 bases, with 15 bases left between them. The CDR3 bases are TGTGCCAGCAGCTTATGGTCGGCAGCGCAGTATGGCTACACCTTC. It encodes CASSLWSAAQYGYTF.

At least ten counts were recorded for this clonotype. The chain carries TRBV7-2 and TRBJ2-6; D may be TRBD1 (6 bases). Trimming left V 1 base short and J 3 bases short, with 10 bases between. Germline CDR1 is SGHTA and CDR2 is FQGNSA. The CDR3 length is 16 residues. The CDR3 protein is CASSLVGGGGANVLTF. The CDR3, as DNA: TGTGCCAGCAGCTTAGTAGGGGGTGGTGGGGCCAACGTCCTGACTTTC.

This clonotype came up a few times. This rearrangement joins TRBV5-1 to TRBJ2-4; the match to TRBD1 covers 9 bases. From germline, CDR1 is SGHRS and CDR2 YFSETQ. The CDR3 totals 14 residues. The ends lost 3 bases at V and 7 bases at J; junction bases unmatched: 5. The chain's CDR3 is CASSWTGEGNIQYF. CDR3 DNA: TGCGCCAGCAGCTGGACAGGGGAGGGGAACATTCAGTACTTC. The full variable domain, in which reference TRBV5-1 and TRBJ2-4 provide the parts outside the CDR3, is KAGVTQTPRYLIKTRGQQVTLSCSPISGHRSVSWYQQTPGQGLQFLFEYFSETQRNKGNFPGRFSGRQFSNSRSEMNVSTLELGDSALYLCASSWTGEGNIQYFGAGTRLSVL.

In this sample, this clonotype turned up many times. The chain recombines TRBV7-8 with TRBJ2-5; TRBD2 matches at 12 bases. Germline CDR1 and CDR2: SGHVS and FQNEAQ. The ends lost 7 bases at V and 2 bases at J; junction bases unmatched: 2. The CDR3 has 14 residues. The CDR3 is CASTGTSGQETQYF. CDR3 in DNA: TGTGCCAGCACCGGGACTAGCGGGCAAGAGACCCAGTACTTC. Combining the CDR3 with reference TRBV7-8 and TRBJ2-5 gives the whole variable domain GAGVSQSPRYKVAKRGQDVALRCDPISGHVSLFWYQQALGQGPEFLTYFQNEAQLDKSGLPSDRFFAERPEGSVSTLKIQRTQQEDSAVYLCASTGTSGQETQYFGPGTRLLVL.

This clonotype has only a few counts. The CDR3 DNA reads as TGCAGCGTTGAAGGAGTGACTGAAGCTTTCTTT. Protein product: CSVEGVTEAFF. The chain links TRBV29-1 to TRBJ1-1; D ambiguous. CDR3 length: 11 amino acids. Trimming cost V 1 base and J 5 bases, with 5 bases left between them. The V gene's germline CDR1 is SQVTM and CDR2 ANQGSEA.

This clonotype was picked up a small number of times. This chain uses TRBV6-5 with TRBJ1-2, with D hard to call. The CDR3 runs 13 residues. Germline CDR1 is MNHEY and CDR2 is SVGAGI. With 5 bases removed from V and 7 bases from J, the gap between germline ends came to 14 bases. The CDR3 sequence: CASSTSGVGGYTF. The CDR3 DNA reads TGTGCCAGCAGTACCAGCGGGGTTGGTGGCTACACCTTC.

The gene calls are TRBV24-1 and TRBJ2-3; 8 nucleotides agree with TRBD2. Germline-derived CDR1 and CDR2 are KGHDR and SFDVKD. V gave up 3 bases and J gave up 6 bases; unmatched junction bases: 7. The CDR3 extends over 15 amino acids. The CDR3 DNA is TGTGCCACCAGTGATCCCACGGCGGGGGGTGATACGCAGTATTTT. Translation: CATSDPTAGGDTQYF.

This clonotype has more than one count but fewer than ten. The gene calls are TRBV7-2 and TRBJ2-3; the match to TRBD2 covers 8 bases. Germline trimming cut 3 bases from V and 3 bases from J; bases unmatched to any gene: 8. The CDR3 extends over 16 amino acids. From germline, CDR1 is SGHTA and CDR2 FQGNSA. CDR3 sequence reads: CASSFDPGLGTDTQYF. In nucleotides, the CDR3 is TGTGCCAGCAGCTTTGATCCGGGACTAGGGACAGATACGCAGTATTTT.

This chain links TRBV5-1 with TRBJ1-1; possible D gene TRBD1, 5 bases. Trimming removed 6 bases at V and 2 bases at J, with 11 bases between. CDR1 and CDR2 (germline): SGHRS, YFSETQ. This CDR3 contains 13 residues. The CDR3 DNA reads TGCGCCAGCAATGAAGGGACTAACACTGAAGCTTTCTTT. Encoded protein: CASNEGTNTEAFF.

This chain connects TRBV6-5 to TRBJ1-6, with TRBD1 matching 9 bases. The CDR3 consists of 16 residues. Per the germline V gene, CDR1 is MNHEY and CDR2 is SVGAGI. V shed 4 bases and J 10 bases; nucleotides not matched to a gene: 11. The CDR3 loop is CASSFQGQGTRSPLHF. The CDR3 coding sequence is TGTGCCAGCAGTTTCCAGGGACAGGGAACTCGATCACCCCTCCACTTT.

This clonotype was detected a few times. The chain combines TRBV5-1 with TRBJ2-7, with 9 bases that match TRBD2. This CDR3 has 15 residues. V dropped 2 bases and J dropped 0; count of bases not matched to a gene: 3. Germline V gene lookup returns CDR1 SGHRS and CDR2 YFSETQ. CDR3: CASSLSGGTSYEQYV. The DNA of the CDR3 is TGCGCCAGCAGCTTAAGCGGGGGGACCTCCTACGAGCAGTACGTC.

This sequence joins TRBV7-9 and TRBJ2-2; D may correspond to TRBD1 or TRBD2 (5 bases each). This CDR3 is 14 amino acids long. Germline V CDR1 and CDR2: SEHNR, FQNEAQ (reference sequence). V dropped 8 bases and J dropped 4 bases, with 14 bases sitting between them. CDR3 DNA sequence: TGTGCCAGCCTAGGGACGGCCGCCACCGGGGAGCTGTTTTTT. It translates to CASLGTAATGELFF. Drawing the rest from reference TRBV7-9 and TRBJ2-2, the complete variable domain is DTGVSQNPRHKITKRGQNVTFRCDPISEHNRLYWYRQTLGQGPEFLTYFQNEAQLEKSRLLSDRFSAERPKGSFSTLEIQRTEQGDSAMYLCASLGTAATGELFFGEGSRLTVL.